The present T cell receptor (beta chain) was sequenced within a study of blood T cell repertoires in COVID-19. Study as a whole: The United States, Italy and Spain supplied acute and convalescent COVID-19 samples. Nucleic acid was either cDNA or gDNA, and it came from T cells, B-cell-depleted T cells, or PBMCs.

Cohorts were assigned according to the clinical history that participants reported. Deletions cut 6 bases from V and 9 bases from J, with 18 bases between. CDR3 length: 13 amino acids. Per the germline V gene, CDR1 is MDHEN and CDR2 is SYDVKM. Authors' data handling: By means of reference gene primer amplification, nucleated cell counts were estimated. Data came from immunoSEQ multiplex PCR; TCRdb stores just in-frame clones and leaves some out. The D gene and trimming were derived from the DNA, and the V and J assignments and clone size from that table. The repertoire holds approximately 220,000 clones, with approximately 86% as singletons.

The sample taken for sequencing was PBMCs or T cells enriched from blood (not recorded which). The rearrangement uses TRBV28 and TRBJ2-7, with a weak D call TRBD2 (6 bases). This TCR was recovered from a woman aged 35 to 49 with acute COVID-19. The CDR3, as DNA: TGTGCCAGCAGCCAAGGAGGGCGCGGAGGGCAGTACTTC. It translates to CASSQGGRGGQYF. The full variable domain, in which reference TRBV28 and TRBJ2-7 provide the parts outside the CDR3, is DVKVTQSSRYLVKRTGEKVFLECVQDMDHENMFWYRQDPGLGLRLIYFSYDVKMKEKGDIPEGYSVSREKKERFSLILESASTNQTSMYLCASSQGGRGGQYFGPGTRLTVT.